This T cell receptor (beta chain) emerged from a study of blood T cell repertoires in COVID-19. As for the study in general: Donors in the United States, Italy and Spain gave samples during acute or convalescent COVID-19. The cDNA or gDNA used as material had been derived from T cells, B-cell-depleted T cells, or PBMCs.

The V segment lost 5 bases and the J segment 9 bases; nucleotides outside the gene matches: 12. From germline, CDR1 is SGHTA and CDR2 FQGNSA. This CDR3 is 14 amino acids long. Here immunoSEQ multiplex PCR was the method, and the copy in TCRdb shows in-frame clones only, minus some. The table lists about 200,000 clones, roughly 80% of them singletons. The TCR originated in a woman in her 70s with acute or convalescent COVID-19. Sequenced material: peripheral blood. The J gene is TRBJ2-5, the V gene TRBV7-2; 7 nucleotides line up with TRBD2. The CDR3 bases are TGTGCCAGCAGCGGTACCCCTAGCGCGGGGGCCCAGTACTTC. Its protein product is CASSGTPSAGAQYF.